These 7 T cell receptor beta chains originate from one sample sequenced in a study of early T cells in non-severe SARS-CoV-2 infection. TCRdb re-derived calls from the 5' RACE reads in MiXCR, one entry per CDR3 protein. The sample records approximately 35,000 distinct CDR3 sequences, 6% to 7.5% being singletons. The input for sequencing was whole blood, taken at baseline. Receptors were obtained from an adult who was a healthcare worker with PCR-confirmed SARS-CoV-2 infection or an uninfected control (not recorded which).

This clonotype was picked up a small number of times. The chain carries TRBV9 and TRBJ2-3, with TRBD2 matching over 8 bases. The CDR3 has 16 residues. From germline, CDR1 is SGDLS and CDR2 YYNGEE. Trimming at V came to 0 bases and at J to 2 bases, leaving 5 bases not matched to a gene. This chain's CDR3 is CASSVGTSGLTDTQYF. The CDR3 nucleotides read TGTGCCAGCAGCGTAGGTACTAGCGGACTCACAGATACGCAGTATTTT.

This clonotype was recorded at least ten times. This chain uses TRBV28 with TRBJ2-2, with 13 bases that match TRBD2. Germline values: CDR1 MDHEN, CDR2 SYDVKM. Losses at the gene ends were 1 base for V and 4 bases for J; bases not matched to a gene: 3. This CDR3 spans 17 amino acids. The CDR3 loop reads CASSLSRTSGSTGELFF. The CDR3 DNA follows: TGTGCCAGCAGTTTATCCAGGACTAGCGGGAGCACCGGGGAGCTGTTTTTT. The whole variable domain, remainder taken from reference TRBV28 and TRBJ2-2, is DVKVTQSSRYLVKRTGEKVFLECVQDMDHENMFWYRQDPGLGLRLIYFSYDVKMKEKGDIPEGYSVSREKKERFSLILESASTNQTSMYLCASSLSRTSGSTGELFFGEGSRLTVL.

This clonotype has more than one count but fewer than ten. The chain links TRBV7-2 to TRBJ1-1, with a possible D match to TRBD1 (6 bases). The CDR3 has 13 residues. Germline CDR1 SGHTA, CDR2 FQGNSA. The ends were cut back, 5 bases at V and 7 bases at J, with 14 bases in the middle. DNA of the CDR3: TGTGCCAGCAGCAGCAGGGGACGGAGTGAAGCTTTCTTT. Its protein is CASSSRGRSEAFF. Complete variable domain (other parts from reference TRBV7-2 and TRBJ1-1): GAGVSQSPSNKVTEKGKDVELRCDPISGHTALYWYRQSLGQGLEFLIYFQGNSAPDKSGLPSDRFSAERTGGSVSTLTIQRTQQEDSAVYLCASSSRGRSEAFFGQGTRLTVV.

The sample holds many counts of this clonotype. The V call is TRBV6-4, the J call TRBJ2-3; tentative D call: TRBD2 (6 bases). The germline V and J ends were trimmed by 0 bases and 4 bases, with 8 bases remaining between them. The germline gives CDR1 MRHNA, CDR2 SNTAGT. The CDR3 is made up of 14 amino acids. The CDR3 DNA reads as TGTGCCAGCAGTGACTCAGGGGAGGCAGATACGCAGTATTTT. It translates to CASSDSGEADTQYF.

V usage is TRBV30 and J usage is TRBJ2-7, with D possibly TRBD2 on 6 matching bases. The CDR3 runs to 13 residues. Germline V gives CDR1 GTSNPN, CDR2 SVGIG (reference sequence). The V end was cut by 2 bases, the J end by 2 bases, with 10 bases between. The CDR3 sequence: CAWSTAGTYEQYV. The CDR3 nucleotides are TGTGCCTGGAGTACGGCGGGGACCTACGAGCAGTACGTC.

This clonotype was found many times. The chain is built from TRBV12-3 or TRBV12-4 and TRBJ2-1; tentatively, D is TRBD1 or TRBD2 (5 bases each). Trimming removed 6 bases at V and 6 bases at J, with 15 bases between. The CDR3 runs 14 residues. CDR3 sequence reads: CASRPGAGINEQFF. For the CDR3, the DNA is TGTGCCAGCAGACCCGGGGCGGGTATCAATGAGCAGTTCTTC.

In DNA form, the CDR3 reads TGCGCCAGCAGCCAAGGGACTAGAACTAGCACAGATACGCAGTATTTT. Protein sequence: CASSQGTRTSTDTQYF. The chain carries TRBV4-3 and TRBJ2-3; TRBD2 aligns across 7 bases. V gave up 1 base and J gave up 0 bases; unmatched junction bases: 4. CDR3 length equals 16 residues. Germline loops: CDR1 LGHNA, CDR2 YSLEER.